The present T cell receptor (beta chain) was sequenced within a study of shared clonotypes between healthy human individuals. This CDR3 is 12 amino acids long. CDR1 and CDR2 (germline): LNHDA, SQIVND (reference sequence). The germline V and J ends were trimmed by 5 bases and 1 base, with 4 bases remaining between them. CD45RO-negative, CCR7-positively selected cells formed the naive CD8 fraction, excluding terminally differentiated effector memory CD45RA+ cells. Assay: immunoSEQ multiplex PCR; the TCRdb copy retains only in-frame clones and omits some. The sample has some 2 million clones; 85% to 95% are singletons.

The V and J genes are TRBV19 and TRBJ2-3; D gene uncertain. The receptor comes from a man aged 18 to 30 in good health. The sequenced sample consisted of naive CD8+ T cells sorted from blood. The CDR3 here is CASSLRTDTQYF. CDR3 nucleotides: TGTGCCAGTAGTTTACGCACAGATACGCAGTATTTT.